A selection of T cell receptor beta chains follows, all from one sample in a study of T cells after yellow fever vaccination. TCRdb itself ran the 5' RACE reads through MiXCR, one entry per CDR3 protein. The sample lists some 49,000 distinct CDR3 sequences; over 5.5% were seen once. This specimen was PBMCs, either bulk or a sorted T-cell subset (CD4+, CD8+, memory, or dextramer-sorted; not recorded which), taken 45 days after the yellow fever booster vaccination. The receptor source for this set is a man aged 30 to 39 who received the YFV17D yellow fever vaccine. The conserved cysteine and the conserved F or W are not part of the CDR3 here. A D gene is named only where the DNA matches it firmly.

>NA|12|TRBJ2-3|TRBV5-1
ASRIGVSTDTQY
>TRBD2|15|TRBJ2-1|TRBV5-4
ASSRTPRYSGSGEQF
>TRBD1|13|TRBJ2-7|TRBV27
ASSLLGQGREVQY
>NA|11|TRBJ2-3|TRBV15
ATSRDQEDTQY
>TRBD2|13|TRBJ2-1|TRBV10-3
AISVRTSGRDEQF
>NA|12|TRBJ1-4|TRBV5-1
ASSLEKPNEKLF
>NA|12|TRBJ1-1|TRBV19
ATIPGTVNTEAF
>TRBD2|16|TRBJ2-7|TRBV19
ASSTKGLAGGLVYEQY
>TRBD2|17|TRBJ2-5|TRBV11-1
ASSARSGLAGGSEETQY
>TRBD2|13|TRBJ2-1|TRBV6-5
ASSYGGGRGHEQF
>NA|15|TRBJ2-7|TRBV7-2
ASSQGGAGPSSYEQY